The rows below give T cell receptor beta chains drawn from one sample of a study of CD8+ T cells in alopecia areata. The protocol was immunoSEQ multiplex PCR, while the TCRdb copy is restricted to in-frame clones and leaves out a portion. The table includes fewer than 200,000 clones, around three fifths detected once. Source: CD4+ T cells sorted from blood, taken at week 24, from a patient treated with tofacitinib. Every receptor here comes from a human donor with alopecia areata. The CDR3 runs from the conserved cysteine through the conserved F or W. A D gene is named only where the DNA matches it firmly. Expanded clones are given a class, and other clones once, few, many or no size at all.

>.|.|TRBV27|TRBJ1-5
TGTGCCAGCAGTTTGGTGGGAAGTCAGCCCCAGCATTTT
CASSLVGSQPQHF
>.|.|TRBV11-2|TRBJ1-1
TGTGCCAGCAGCTTTCCGGGTTCCACTGAAGCTTTCTTT
CASSFPGSTEAFF
>.|TRBD1|TRBV4-2|TRBJ2-5
TGTGCCAGCAGCCACCGACAGGGGGAGGCGGAGACCCAGTACTTC
CASSHRQGEAETQYF
>.|.|TRBV4-1|TRBJ1-6
TGCGCCAGCAGCCACCCATACCGGGACAATAATTCACCCCTCCACTTT
CASSHPYRDNNSPLHF
>.|.|TRBV2|TRBJ2-7
TGTGCCAGCAGTGGGCAGGGCGTAACCCACGAGCAGTACTTC
CASSGQGVTHEQYF
>.|.|TRBV10-3|TRBJ1-6
TGTGCCATCAGTTCCGGGGATAATTCACCCCTCCACTTT
CAISSGDNSPLHF
>.|.|TRBV29-1|TRBJ2-5
TGCAGCGTCAAGGCTGTTCTGGGCGAGACCCAGTACTTC
CSVKAVLGETQYF
>.|.|TRBV29-1|TRBJ2-1
TGCAGCGGCAAAGACTCTTCGACCTACAATGAGCAGTTCTTC
CSGKDSSTYNEQFF
>.|.|TRBV30|TRBJ1-1
TGTGCCTGGAGTAATACCGGGACCGACAACACTGAAGCTTTCTTT
CAWSNTGTDNTEAFF
>.|TRBD1|TRBV29-1|TRBJ2-2
TGCAGCGCCCGGTTGTTGGGACAGGGGAACACCGGGGAGCTGTTTTTT
CSARLLGQGNTGELFF
>.|.|TRBV30|TRBJ2-7
TGTGCCTGGAGTCCCGGACTCCCAGGTCGGTACGAGCAGTACTTC
CAWSPGLPGRYEQYF
>once|.|TRBV30|TRBJ1-2
TGTGCCTGGAGCCCGACATTGGGCTATGGCTACACCTTC
CAWSPTLGYGYTF
>.|TRBD1|TRBV6-5|TRBJ2-2
TGTGCCAGCAAACTTGACAGGGGGGGATCCGGGGAGCTGTTTTTT
CASKLDRGGSGELFF
>once|.|TRBV2|TRBJ2-5
TGTGCCAGCAGTGCTGTTAGGTCAGGAGAGACCCAGTACTTC
CASSAVRSGETQYF
>once|.|TRBV30|TRBJ1-1
TGTGCCTGGAGATACGGGGCGAACACTGAAGCTTTCTTT
CAWRYGANTEAFF
>.|.|TRBV6-5|TRBJ2-2
TGTGCCAGCAGTTACCGTCAATTCACCGGGGAGCTGTTTTTT
CASSYRQFTGELFF
>.|.|TRBV29-1|TRBJ1-1
TGCAGCGTAGGGGGGGCGAGTGAAGCTTTCTTT
CSVGGASEAFF
>.|TRBD2|TRBV5-6|TRBJ2-7
TGTGCCAGCAGCTTGACGCGGGGGTCATCCTACGAGCAGTACTTC
CASSLTRGSSYEQYF
>.|TRBD1|TRBV29-1|TRBJ2-7
TGCAGCGTTGAACAGGACAGGGCGGGAGAGCAGTACTTC
CSVEQDRAGEQYF
>once|TRBD1|TRBV18|TRBJ2-7
TGTGCCAGCTCCCCTGTTGAGACAGGGCCTACCTTTTACGAGCAGTACTTC
CASSPVETGPTFYEQYF
>.|.|TRBV19|TRBJ2-7
TGTGCCAGTAGTGTGACAGGAACCTACGAGCAGTACTTC
CASSVTGTYEQYF
>few|TRBD2|TRBV4-2|TRBJ2-3
TGTGCCAGCAGCGAAAGGGCTAGCGGGGGGGCTTCAGATACGCAGTATTTT
CASSERASGGASDTQYF
>.|.|TRBV5-4|TRBJ2-5
TGTGCCAGCAGCTTGGAACAAGAAACCCAGTACTTC
CASSLEQETQYF
>.|.|TRBV6-5|TRBJ2-7
TGTGCCAGCAGCTCCCGGACAGAGCACGAGCAGTACTTC
CASSSRTEHEQYF
>.|.|TRBV29-1|TRBJ2-5
TGCAGCGTTGCTCTGGGACAAGAGACCCAGTACTTC
CSVALGQETQYF
>.|TRBD1|TRBV6-1|TRBJ2-1
TGTGCCAGCAGTGAAATAGGGGGCCGCCAGTTCTTC
CASSEIGGRQFF
>few|.|TRBV7-9|TRBJ2-1
TGTGCCAGCATACCCCTGGATAAGACTGAGCAGTTCTTC
CASIPLDKTEQFF
>many|.|TRBV23-1|TRBJ2-3
TGCGCCAGCAAAGGCCTGAGAAGCACAGATACGCAGTATTTT
CASKGLRSTDTQYF
>few|TRBD1|TRBV7-9|TRBJ1-1
TGTGCCAGCAGTCAGGGGGTTCTGAACACTGAAGCTTTCTTT
CASSQGVLNTEAFF
>.|.|TRBV5-1|TRBJ2-5
TGCGCCAGCAGCTTGGATGGGTCCCAAGAGACCCAGTACTTC
CASSLDGSQETQYF
>.|.|TRBV10-3|TRBJ2-7
TGTGCCATCGGCGGGATGGGGGATCCCCGGTACTTC
CAIGGMGDPRYF
>.|.|TRBV30|TRBJ2-7
TGTGCCTGGAGTGTACGGCAGGGCTGGGAGCAGTACTTC
CAWSVRQGWEQYF
>few|.|TRBV7-8|TRBJ1-5
TGTGCCAGCAGCCTCCGGGACGGGAATCAGCCCCAGCATTTT
CASSLRDGNQPQHF
>.|.|TRBV5-1|TRBJ1-3
TGCGCCAGCAGCTTGGATTCACATTTCTCTGGAAACACCATATATTTT
CASSLDSHFSGNTIYF
>.|.|TRBV2|TRBJ1-1
TGTGCCACCCAAAAAGAGGGCCCCACTGAAGCTTTCTTT
CATQKEGPTEAFF
>.|.|TRBV29-1|TRBJ2-7
TGCAGCGTTGTTTTGGCGTCGGGACATTACTACGAGCAGTACTTC
CSVVLASGHYYEQYF
>few|TRBD1|TRBV5-1|TRBJ1-2
TGCGCCAGCAAAGGTGGACAGGGCGGCTATGGCTACACCTTC
CASKGGQGGYGYTF
>few|.|TRBV29-1|TRBJ1-2
TGCAGCGTTGAATCCGGGGCCGGCTACACCTTC
CSVESGAGYTF
>.|.|TRBV25-1|TRBJ2-2
TGTGCCAGCAGTGATTTAATGGGAATCGGGGAGCTGTTTTTT
CASSDLMGIGELFF
>.|TRBD1|TRBV9|TRBJ1-1
TGTGCCAGCAGCGCCCAGACAGGGAGGAACACTGAAGCTTTCTTT
CASSAQTGRNTEAFF
>.|.|TRBV29-1|TRBJ1-1
TGCAGCGTCTGGACGGTGACTGAAGCTTTCTTT
CSVWTVTEAFF
>few|.|TRBV7-9|TRBJ1-1
TGTGCCAGCAGCTTACAGATGAACACTGAAGCTTTCTTT
CASSLQMNTEAFF
>.|.|TRBV7-6|TRBJ1-1
TGTGCCAGCAGCTGGGACTTTGGGACTGAAGCTTTCTTT
CASSWDFGTEAFF
>.|TRBD1|TRBV4-2|TRBJ1-1
TGTGCCAGCAGCCAAGTCAGGGGGGACACTGAAGCTTTCTTT
CASSQVRGDTEAFF
>.|.|TRBV4-2|TRBJ2-3
TGTGCCAGCAGCCAAGATCGGACTTACACAGATACGCAGTATTTT
CASSQDRTYTDTQYF
>.|.|TRBV5-1|TRBJ2-2
TGCGCCAGCAGCCTCACCCAGGGGAACACCGGGGAGCTGTTTTTT
CASSLTQGNTGELFF
>few|.|TRBV19|TRBJ1-1
TGTGCCAGCTACGGGCCTTTGAACACTGAAGCTTTCTTT
CASYGPLNTEAFF
>.|.|TRBV29-1|TRBJ1-2
TGCAGCGTAGATCGACAGGCTGGCTACACCTTC
CSVDRQAGYTF
>.|.|TRBV20-1|TRBJ1-1
TGCAGTGCTAGAGCCGGGGTCGAAGCTTTCTTT
CSARAGVEAFF
>.|.|TRBV6-6|TRBJ2-2
TGTGCCAGCAGTTACCACGGGGAGCTGTTTTTT
CASSYHGELFF
>few|.|TRBV29-1|TRBJ2-7
TGCAGCGTTAGCAGGGGCTACGAGCAGTACTTC
CSVSRGYEQYF
>.|TRBD2|TRBV30|TRBJ2-3
TGTGCCTGGAATCCAAGCGGGGCCTTCACAGATACGCAGTATTTT
CAWNPSGAFTDTQYF
>.|.|TRBV4-2|TRBJ1-1
TGTGCCAGCAACGTAGAGGGCAGGGACACTGAAGCTTTCTTT
CASNVEGRDTEAFF
>few|.|TRBV5-1|TRBJ1-1
TGCGCCAGCAGCTTGATAACCACTGAAGCTTTCTTT
CASSLITTEAFF